The 7 T cell receptor beta chains given below trace back to one sample, sequenced in a study of immune evolution from preneoplasia to lung adenocarcinoma. Clones were read by immunoSEQ multiplex PCR, and TCRdb kept only the in-frame ones, dropping some. Of tens of thousands of clones in the sample, approximately 69% are singletons; the top ten hold approximately 5%. The sequenced sample was FFPE invasive lung adenocarcinoma tissue. These receptors were taken from a person aged 55 to 75 with invasive lung adenocarcinoma. Some clones in this sample may be carry-over from other donors' samples.

The gene calls are TRBV5-1 and TRBJ2-1; no definite D call. Germline CDR1 is SGHRS and CDR2 is YFSETQ. This CDR3 region has 13 residues. V was cut by 0 bases and J by 6 bases, with 7 bases left in between. CDR3 DNA sequence: TGCGCCAGCAGCTTGGACCCCCTCAATGAGCAGTTCTTC. It codes for CASSLDPLNEQFF.

The chain uses TRBV7-6 and TRBJ2-2; TRBD2 might be the D (6 bases). The CDR3 consists of 16 residues. CDR1 is SGHVS and CDR2 is FNYEAQ in the germline V gene. The germline V and J ends were trimmed by 1 base and 0 bases, with 9 bases remaining between them. In nucleotides, the CDR3 is TGTGCCAGCAGCTTAGTTTCTAGCGCGAACACCGGGGAGCTGTTTTTT. The encoded protein is CASSLVSSANTGELFF.

Only a few counts were recorded for this clone. The chain employs TRBV29-1 and TRBJ2-1; no clear D. V was shortened by 7 bases and J by 3 bases, with 13 bases between the two germline ends. CDR1 and CDR2 from the germline V gene are SQVTM and ANQGSEA. CDR3 size: 13 residues. This CDR3 is CSAWTASYNEQFF. CDR3 coding DNA: TGCAGCGCGTGGACGGCCAGCTACAATGAGCAGTTCTTC.

V is TRBV5-1 and J is TRBJ2-5; D is unclear. V lost 2 bases to trimming and J lost 5 bases, with 7 bases between them. The length of the CDR3 is 12 residues. Germline lookup yields CDR1 SGHRS and CDR2 YFSETQ. CDR3: CASSFPVETQYF. In DNA, the CDR3 is TGCGCCAGCAGCTTTCCCGTTGAGACCCAGTACTTC.

In its sample, this clone was seen once. The chain couples TRBV18 to TRBJ1-1; a weak D match, TRBD1 (5 bases). Looked up from germline, CDR1 is KGHSH and CDR2 is LQKENI. Trimming shortened V by 3 bases and J by 3 bases, and 11 bases separated the two germline ends. The CDR3 is 14 amino acids. Here the CDR3 DNA reads TGTGCCAGCTCACCCCGGGGAGGGGACACTGAAGCTTTCTTT. Residues: CASSPRGGDTEAFF.

The chain recombines TRBV7-2 with TRBJ2-7; D is unresolved. Trimming removed 2 bases from V and 4 bases from J, with 6 bases in between. The CDR3 extends over 12 amino acids. From germline, CDR1 is SGHTA and CDR2 FQGNSA. The CDR3 region is CASSLFGYEQYF. CDR3 nucleotide sequence: TGTGCCAGCAGCTTATTCGGGTACGAGCAGTACTTC. Combining the CDR3 with reference TRBV7-2 and TRBJ2-7 gives the whole variable domain GAGVSQSPSNKVTEKGKDVELRCDPISGHTALYWYRQSLGQGLEFLIYFQGNSAPDKSGLPSDRFSAERTGGSVSTLTIQRTQQEDSAVYLCASSLFGYEQYFGPGTRLTVT.

This rearrangement joins TRBV5-4 to TRBJ2-6; 8 nucleotides agree with TRBD2. This CDR3 region has 16 residues. The V and J ends lost 2 bases and 2 bases, in that order; junction bases with no gene match: 3. Looked up from germline, CDR1 is SGHNT and CDR2 is YYREEE (reference sequence). Here the CDR3 reads CASSFFGGAGANVLTF. The CDR3 coding sequence is TGTGCCAGCAGCTTCTTCGGGGGGGCTGGGGCCAACGTCCTGACTTTC.